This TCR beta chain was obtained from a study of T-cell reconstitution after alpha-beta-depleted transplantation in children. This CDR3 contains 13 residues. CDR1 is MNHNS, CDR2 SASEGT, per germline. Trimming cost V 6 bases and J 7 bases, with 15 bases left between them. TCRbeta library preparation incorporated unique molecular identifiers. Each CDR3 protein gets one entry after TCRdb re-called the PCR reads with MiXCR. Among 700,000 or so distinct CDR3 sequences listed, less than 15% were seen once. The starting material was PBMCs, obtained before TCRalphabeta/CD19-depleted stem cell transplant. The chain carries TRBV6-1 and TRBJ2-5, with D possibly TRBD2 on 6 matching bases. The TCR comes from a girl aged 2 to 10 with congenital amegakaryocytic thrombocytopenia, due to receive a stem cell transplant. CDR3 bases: TGTGCCAGCAGCACGACTAGTGAGGCGACCCAGTACTTC. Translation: CASSTTSEATQYF.